The clone carrying this T cell receptor beta chain was detected many times. Its antigen is not identified. The sample comes from a study of T cell repertoires in cytomegalovirus infection. Study information: CMV infection together with matching HLA type was indicated by public TCR beta signatures.

Using its own MiXCR run on the reads, TCRdb lists one record per CDR3 protein. Here the sample spans 65,000 to 90,000 distinct CDR3 sequences, around 3.4% being singletons. Study-level findings and limits: HLA-C-restricted CMV clonotypes gave the most frequent clonotype in two of eight donors. Carriers of CMV plus the relevant HLA were identified by cumulative public TCR beta family frequency.

Trimming removed 7 bases at V and 0 bases at J, with 13 bases between. The CDR3 loop spans 14 amino acids. Germline assignment: CDR1 LGHNA and CDR2 YSLEER. The source is a human donor in good health (CMV status not recorded). Some clones in this sample may be carry-over from other donors' samples. The chain carries TRBV4-3 and TRBJ2-7; possibly TRBD1 for D (5 bases). Sequencing was carried out using PBMCs. The CDR3 DNA follows: TGCGCCAGCAAAAGGGGAACAAGCTCCTACGAGCAGTACTTC. Its protein is CASKRGTSSYEQYF.